This passage covers 29 T cell receptor beta chains from one sample sequenced in a study of blood T cell repertoires in COVID-19. Clones were sequenced by immunoSEQ multiplex PCR, and TCRdb holds only the in-frame ones, with some missing. Seen here are about 260,000 clones, 75% to 95% observed once, and the top ten hold approximately 2.6%. Sequencing was performed on peripheral blood. The receptors come from a person aged 18-29 years with COVID-19, enrolled during active disease.

The chain couples TRBV30 to TRBJ2-6, with D possibly matching TRBD2 (5 bases). Trimming took 8 bases from V and 0 from J, leaving 20 bases between them. Germline V CDR1 and CDR2: GTSNPN, SVGIG (reference sequence). CDR3 size: 17 residues. The CDR3 coding sequence is TGTGCCCGCCTAAACCGGGGTAGGAACTCTGGGGCCAACGTCCTGACTTTC. Translation: CARLNRGRNSGANVLTF.

V and J are TRBV4-2 and TRBJ1-3, with unresolved D. CDR3 length: 15 amino acids. CDR1 is LGHNA and CDR2 is YNFKEQ in the germline V gene. Trimming shortened V by 0 bases and J by 4 bases, and 10 bases separated the two germline ends. DNA for the CDR3: TGTGCCAGCAGCCAAGATGGTGGACTCGGAAACACCATATATTTT. It yields the protein CASSQDGGLGNTIYF.

The chain carries TRBV3-1 (or the pseudogene TRBV3-2) and TRBJ2-5; tentative D call: TRBD2 (6 bases). CDR1 LGHDT and CDR2 YNNKEL come from the germline V gene (reference sequence). This CDR3 comprises 16 residues. Trimming took off 1 base at V and 4 bases at J, with 16 bases between the two ends. Here the CDR3 DNA reads TGTGCCAGCAGCCAAGCGGGAGTGGGGTGGAGAGAGACCCAGTACTTC. This sequence encodes CASSQAGVGWRETQYF.

The V and J genes are TRBV28 and TRBJ2-1, with TRBD2 identical over 11 bases. CDR3 length: 16 residues. V shed 1 base and J 3 bases; nucleotides not matched to a gene: 2. In germline, CDR1 is MDHEN, CDR2 SYDVKM. The chain's CDR3 is CASSLSGLAGYNEQFF. CDR3 DNA sequence: TGTGCCAGCAGTTTATCAGGACTAGCGGGCTACAATGAGCAGTTCTTC.

This sequence joins TRBV9 and TRBJ2-5, with 9 bases aligning to TRBD1. The CDR3 totals 15 residues. Trimming at V came to 3 bases and at J to 5 bases, leaving 8 bases not matched to a gene. Germline CDR1 and CDR2: SGDLS and YYNGEE. CDR3 DNA: TGTGCCAGCAGCGAGAGGGGGACAGGGTCGGAGACCCAGTACTTC. Translation: CASSERGTGSETQYF.

V and J are TRBV24-1 and TRBJ2-2; perhaps TRBD1 as D (7 bases). This CDR3 has 17 amino acids. From germline, CDR1 is KGHDR and CDR2 SFDVKD. V gave up 5 bases and J gave up 5 bases, with 20 bases separating them. CDR3 DNA: TGTGCCACCAGTGGCCCGGCGGGACAGCATAGTACCGGGGAGCTGTTTTTT. Its translation is CATSGPAGQHSTGELFF.

This rearrangement joins TRBV28 to TRBJ1-5, with D possibly being TRBD1 (5 bases). V lost 3 bases, J lost 6 bases, and 9 bases lay in between. The CDR3 has 13 residues. From germline, CDR1 is MDHEN and CDR2 SYDVKM. CDR3 DNA sequence: TGTGCCAGCAGTTTGGGGAGGGGTCAGCCCCAGCATTTT. This gives the protein CASSLGRGQPQHF.

A single count supports this clone. The V and J genes are TRBV7-2 and TRBJ2-3, with 7 bases matching TRBD2. The J segment lost 1 base and the V segment lost 1 base, leaving 2 bases of the junction unmatched. The CDR3 sequence is 15 residues long. CDR1 and CDR2 (germline): SGHTA, FQGNSA. The DNA of the CDR3 is TGTGCCAGCAGCTTAGTTCGGGGGGGCACAGATACGCAGTATTTT. It translates to CASSLVRGGTDTQYF.

This chain links TRBV4-2 with TRBJ2-1, with D possibly TRBD2 on 6 matching bases. This CDR3 contains 16 residues. CDR1 is LGHNA and CDR2 is YNFKEQ in the germline V gene. With 1 base removed from V and 0 bases from J, the gap between germline ends came to 10 bases. The CDR3 coding sequence is TGTGCCAGCAGCCAAGTAGGTAGCGGCTCCTACAATGAGCAGTTCTTC. Protein: CASSQVGSGSYNEQFF.

The chain employs TRBV9 and TRBJ2-3; D perhaps matches TRBD1 (6 bases). This CDR3 has 15 amino acids. In germline, CDR1 is SGDLS, CDR2 YYNGEE. Trimming removed 2 bases at V and 2 bases at J, with 12 bases between. The CDR3 bases are TGTGCCAGCAGCGTTGGGGACACCCTCACAGATACGCAGTATTTT. Translated, it gives CASSVGDTLTDTQYF.

A single count supports this clone. The CDR3 spells CASTGMGTAYEQYF. DNA of the CDR3: TGTGCCAGCACCGGAATGGGGACAGCTTACGAGCAGTACTTC. This rearrangement joins TRBV2 to TRBJ2-7; 7 bases agree with TRBD1. Trimming removed 7 bases from V and 4 bases from J; junction bases left unmatched: 10. The germline V gene has CDR1 SNHLY and CDR2 FYNNEI. The CDR3 has 14 residues.

This sequence joins TRBV2 and TRBJ2-1; D unresolved. V lost 3 bases to trimming and J lost 5 bases, with 11 bases between them. The CDR3 runs 14 residues. Germline V gene lookup returns CDR1 SNHLY and CDR2 FYNNEI. DNA of the CDR3: TGTGCCAGCAGTGATTGGCGGAGAGACAATGAGCAGTTCTTC. Amino acid sequence: CASSDWRRDNEQFF.

This rearrangement joins TRBV4-1 to TRBJ1-2; unclear D gene. The CDR3 sequence is 17 residues long. V gave up 5 bases and J gave up 0 bases, with 19 bases separating them. The germline V gene has CDR1 MGHRA and CDR2 YSYEKL. The CDR3 DNA reads as TGCGCCAGCAGCGTAGGGCGGACTTCGCTCACTAACTATGGCTACACCTTC. It translates to CASSVGRTSLTNYGYTF.

J is TRBJ1-5 and V is TRBV10-3; 10 bases are a match to TRBD1. CDR1 ENHRY and CDR2 SYGVKD come from the germline V gene. The V and J ends lost 11 bases and 11 bases, in that order; junction bases with no gene match: 12. The CDR3 is 13 amino acids. The CDR3 region is CALPTGGKWAQHF. CDR3 DNA: TGTGCCTTACCGACAGGGGGCAAATGGGCCCAGCATTTT.

Written as DNA, the CDR3 is TGTGCCAGCAGTTCCTTACCGGGACTGGTCTCCTACGAGCAGTACTTC. This sequence encodes CASSSLPGLVSYEQYF. The chain carries TRBV6-2 or TRBV6-3 and TRBJ2-7; a possible D gene is TRBD2 (6 bases). CDR1 is MNHEY, CDR2 SVGEGT, per germline. The V end was cut by 4 bases, the J end by 0 bases, with 16 bases between. The CDR3 loop spans 16 amino acids.

The chain carries TRBV10-3 and TRBJ1-3; D uncertain. Germline CDR1 ENHRY, CDR2 SYGVKD. Trimming left V 2 bases short and J 0 bases short, with 8 bases between. This CDR3 region has 15 residues. The CDR3 DNA reads TGTGCCATCAGTGAGGAACAGCTCTCTGGAAACACCATATATTTT. It encodes CAISEEQLSGNTIYF.

The sample holds one count of this clone. The rearrangement uses TRBV7-9 and TRBJ1-3; 8 bases agree with TRBD1. This CDR3 has 14 amino acids. The V segment lost 5 bases and the J segment 4 bases; nucleotides outside the gene matches: 4. CDR1 and CDR2 (germline): SEHNR, FQNEAQ (reference sequence). The CDR3 loop is CASSGDRGGNTIYF. CDR3 nucleotide sequence: TGTGCCAGCAGCGGCGACAGGGGCGGAAACACCATATATTTT.

The chain recombines TRBV19 with TRBJ2-1; maybe TRBD1 (5 bases). The CDR3 has 13 residues. Trimming removed 8 bases from V and 10 bases from J, with 18 bases in between. Germline CDR1 LNHDA, CDR2 SQIVND (reference sequence). The CDR3 region is CASSTGNWAEQFF. The CDR3 DNA sequence: TGTGCCAGTTCAACAGGTAATTGGGCGGAGCAGTTCTTC.

The chain couples TRBV5-1 to TRBJ2-1; D is possibly TRBD1 (6 bases). The length of the CDR3 is 13 residues. Trimming removed 4 bases at V and 7 bases at J, with 12 bases between. Per germline, CDR1 SGHRS and CDR2 YFSETQ. CDR3 nucleotides: TGCGCCAGCAGCAGATACCAGGGGAATGAGCAGTTCTTC. Its protein product is CASSRYQGNEQFF.

The chain uses TRBV2 and TRBJ2-5; D gene unclear. Germline CDR1 SNHLY, CDR2 FYNNEI. Trimming removed 4 bases at V and 1 base at J, with 10 bases between. This CDR3 has 14 amino acids. The CDR3 DNA sequence: TGTGCCAGCAGTGCTAGGAACTTCCAAGAGACCCAGTACTTC. Protein product: CASSARNFQETQYF.

The V and J genes are TRBV10-3 and TRBJ2-7, with 7 bases aligning to TRBD1. V lost 0 bases, J lost 5 bases, and 16 bases stayed unmatched. Germline assignment: CDR1 ENHRY and CDR2 SYGVKD. The length of the CDR3 is 18 residues. This CDR3 reads CAISESTRGRGFSDEQYF. CDR3 DNA: TGTGCCATCAGTGAGTCGACTCGGGGCAGGGGGTTTTCCGACGAGCAGTACTTC.

V is TRBV9 and J is TRBJ2-1, with 7 bases fitting TRBD1. CDR3 length: 15 residues. The trim removed 2 bases at V and 7 bases at J, leaving 9 bases unmatched. Germline V gene sequence: CDR1 SGDLS, CDR2 YYNGEE. The CDR3 nucleotides read TGTGCCAGCAGCGTTAGACAGGGTTTGGGGAATGAGCAGTTCTTC. The encoded protein is CASSVRQGLGNEQFF. Drawing the rest from reference TRBV9 and TRBJ2-1, the complete variable domain is DSGVTQTPKHLITATGQRVTLRCSPRSGDLSVYWYQQSLDQGLQFLIQYYNGEERAKGNILERFSAQQFPDLHSELNLSSLELGDSALYFCASSVRQGLGNEQFFGPGTRLTVL.

V gene TRBV10-3 combines with J gene TRBJ2-5; 8 bases map to TRBD2. This CDR3 contains 15 residues. The J segment lost 5 bases and the V segment lost 5 bases, leaving 10 bases of the junction unmatched. In germline, CDR1 is ENHRY, CDR2 SYGVKD. The CDR3, as DNA: TGTGCCATCAGTCGTCTACAGCGGGAGAACGAGACCCAGTACTTC. Its translation: CAISRLQRENETQYF.

V is TRBV7-8 and J is TRBJ1-5; no definite D call. CDR1 and CDR2 from the germline V gene are SGHVS and FQNEAQ. The CDR3 length is 18 residues. V was shortened by 1 base and J by 7 bases, with 23 bases between the two germline ends. CDR3 protein: CASSLGRSWVRPWQPQHF. DNA for the CDR3: TGTGCCAGCAGCTTAGGGAGATCGTGGGTTCGGCCTTGGCAGCCCCAGCATTTT.

This chain uses TRBV20-1 with TRBJ2-1; D call uncertain. The CDR3 spans 14 residues. Germline assignment: CDR1 DFQATT and CDR2 SNEGSKA (reference sequence). Trimming left V 3 bases short and J 6 bases short, with 15 bases between. CDR3 residues: CSASGLEVFNEQFF. The DNA of the CDR3 is TGCAGTGCTAGTGGGCTAGAGGTCTTCAATGAGCAGTTCTTC.

This chain's CDR3 is CASSDYYEQYF. DNA of the CDR3: TGTGCCAGCAGTGATTACTACGAGCAGTACTTC. The chain carries TRBV6-1 and TRBJ2-7; D not resolved. Trimming cost V 3 bases and J 3 bases, with 3 bases left between them. This CDR3 comprises 11 residues. CDR1 and CDR2 from the germline V gene are MNHNS and SASEGT.

In its sample, this clone was seen once. The chain carries TRBV27 and TRBJ1-1, with 9 bases identical to TRBD1. The length of the CDR3 is 17 residues. Trimming cost V 3 bases and J 6 bases; bases outside gene matches: 14. Germline V lookup: CDR1 MNHEY, CDR2 SMNVEV (reference sequence). The CDR3 here is CASSFLGQGFSRPEAFF. CDR3 coding DNA: TGTGCCAGCAGTTTCCTAGGACAGGGGTTTTCCAGACCTGAAGCTTTCTTT.

This chain uses TRBV11-2 with TRBJ1-2; TRBD1 agrees at 7 bases. This CDR3 contains 15 residues. V was pared by 0 bases and J by 7 bases, with 8 bases of the junction left unmatched. Germline CDR1 and CDR2: SGHAT and FQNNGV. CDR3 nucleotides: TGTGCCAGCAGCTTAGATGTGGCAGGGGGAGCTGGCTACACCTTC. Protein product: CASSLDVAGGAGYTF.

This rearrangement joins TRBV12-5 to TRBJ1-1, with a possible D match to TRBD1 (6 bases). The V end lost 6 bases, the J end lost 5 bases, and 13 bases lay between the germline ends. The V gene's germline CDR1 is LGHNT and CDR2 FRNRAP. The CDR3 is 13 residues long. Written as DNA, the CDR3 is TGTGCTAGTGGGCCGGGGGGCAAGACTGAAGCTTTCTTT. Encoded protein: CASGPGGKTEAFF.